This T cell receptor beta chain was sequenced during a study of blood T cell repertoires in COVID-19. In the study overall: Spain, Italy and the United States supplied samples that represented acute and convalescent COVID-19. From T cells, B-cell-depleted T cells, or PBMCs came the material, which was cDNA or gDNA.

Original processing methods: The assay estimated nucleated cells by amplifying reference gene primers. TCRdb's table, derived via immunoSEQ multiplex PCR, lists solely in-frame clones and lacks some. V, J and clone size are taken as reported in that table, and D and trimming were inferred from the DNA itself. Here the sample spans under 90,000 clones, more than 75% being singletons. This CDR3 is built from 14 residues. Germline CDR1 and CDR2: SGHRS and YFSETQ. V was shortened by 0 bases and J by 0 bases, with 6 bases between the two germline ends. The specimen sequenced was peripheral blood. This clonotype was obtained from a human donor in a cohort sampled during active COVID-19. This chain uses TRBV5-1 with TRBJ2-5; no definite D call. CDR3 residues: CASSLAANQETQYF. CDR3 nucleotides: TGCGCCAGCAGCTTGGCCGCTAACCAAGAGACCCAGTACTTC.